The rows below give T cell receptor beta chains drawn from one sample of a study of blood T cell repertoires in COVID-19. Sequenced by immunoSEQ multiplex PCR; TCRdb stores in-frame clones only, minus some. This table holds roughly 43,000 clones, about 85% found once. Material: peripheral blood. These receptor sequences come from a human donor in a cohort sampled during active COVID-19. Each CDR3 is given with its conserved first and last residue.

TRBJ1-1,TRBV5-6,CASSLGGNTEAFF
TRBJ2-5,TRBV5-1,CASSWGAAQETQYF
TRBJ2-7,TRBV2,CASSIGTFYSYEQYF
TRBJ2-3,TRBV10-3,CATGAGTTDTQYF
TRBJ2-7,TRBV7-9,CASSRQASYEQYF
TRBJ1-5,TRBV5-1,CASSLDGGGGQPQHF
TRBJ2-4,TRBV27,CASSPTKGRRENIQYF
TRBJ2-5,TRBV19,CASKRADQETQYF
TRBJ2-7,TRBV20-1,CSASLREFSYEQYF
TRBJ2-1,TRBV6-5,CASSYLGLADEQFF
TRBJ2-5,TRBV6-5,CASSSGGARETQYF
TRBJ1-5,TRBV1,CTSSPRGRVNQPQHF
TRBJ2-7,TRBV5-4,CASSSHGTGYYEQYF
TRBJ2-1,TRBV4-2,CASSQVGLPLRDEQFF
TRBJ2-6,TRBV7-2,CASSFSGGTNSGANVLTF
TRBJ2-1,TRBV4-1,CASSQASSSYNEQFF
TRBJ2-7,TRBV18,CASSPQTESYEQYF